This T cell receptor (beta chain) comes out of a study of identical twins. The V and J ends lost 8 bases and 3 bases respectively, with 11 bases between them. Germline V CDR1 and CDR2: SEHNR, FQNEAQ (reference sequence). The CDR3 extends over 13 amino acids. MiXCR was run by TCRdb on the 5' RACE reads, yielding one entry per CDR3 protein. The repertoire holds approximately 250,000 distinct CDR3 sequences, with around 6.5% as singletons. A further study also used this sample, focusing on T cells expressing NK-cell markers.

Material: CD8+ T cells sorted from blood. The TCR was taken from a woman in her late teens or twenties in good health. The gene calls are TRBV7-9 and TRBJ2-1; perhaps TRBD2 as D (6 bases). Here the CDR3 DNA reads TGTGCCAGCCACCGGGAGCTCTACAATGAGCAGTTCTTC. Residues: CASHRELYNEQFF.